The 17 T cell receptor beta chains reported below all come from one sample, sequenced in a study of beta chain features in type 1 diabetes. cDNA synthesis used the whole RNA isolate, giving expressed TCRB sequences. Libraries were prepared by immunoSEQ multiplex PCR; TCRdb keeps only in-frame clonotypes and omits some of them. This table holds some 900,000 clones, 15% to 20% found once. The sample taken for sequencing was naive CD4+ T cells from blood. These receptor sequences come from a woman under 30 in good health.

The chain combines TRBV5-1 with TRBJ2-7, with 15 bases fitting TRBD2. Losses at the gene ends were 4 bases for V and 6 bases for J; bases not matched to a gene: 8. The CDR3 loop spans 16 amino acids. Germline V gene lookup returns CDR1 SGHRS and CDR2 YFSETQ. For the CDR3, the DNA is TGCGCCAGCAGCATGGGACTAGCGGGAGGAACAAGCGAGCAGTACTTC. Translated: CASSMGLAGGTSEQYF. Based on the CDR3 plus reference TRBV5-1 and TRBJ2-7, the full variable domain is KAGVTQTPRYLIKTRGQQVTLSCSPISGHRSVSWYQQTPGQGLQFLFEYFSETQRNKGNFPGRFSGRQFSNSRSEMNVSTLELGDSALYLCASSMGLAGGTSEQYFGPGTRLTVT.

This clone occurred a few times. The CDR3 region is CASSGLGAGELFF. The CDR3 coding sequence is TGTGCCAGCTCCGGGCTCGGGGCCGGGGAGCTGTTTTTT. The chain links TRBV7-9 to TRBJ2-2, with a weak D call TRBD2 (5 bases). Trimming removed 8 bases from V and 6 bases from J, with 13 bases in between. CDR1 is SEHNR and CDR2 is FQNEAQ in the germline V gene (reference sequence). The CDR3 contains 13 residues.

The sample holds a few counts of this clone. This specimen includes other DNA sequences encoding the same CDR3. This chain joins TRBV6-5 and TRBJ2-2, with D perhaps TRBD1 (7 bases). V lost 6 bases and J 4 bases, leaving 12 bases between the germline ends. CDR3 length equals 14 residues. CDR1 MNHEY and CDR2 SVGAGI come from the germline V gene. The CDR3 is CASRRQGGTGELFF. The DNA for the CDR3 is TGTGCCAGCAGAAGACAGGGAGGCACCGGGGAGCTGTTTTTT.

V and J are TRBV18 and TRBJ2-5; TRBD2 might be the D (5 bases). Germline values: CDR1 KGHSH, CDR2 LQKENI. The CDR3 loop spans 14 amino acids. Trimming cost V 3 bases and J 4 bases, with 12 bases left between them. CDR3 sequence reads: CASSPGVIRETQYF. The CDR3 DNA follows: TGTGCCAGCTCACCGGGAGTAATCCGAGAGACCCAGTACTTC.

This clone was found a few times. The chain joins TRBV28 to TRBJ2-7; no reliable D call. The V gene lost 5 bases and the J gene lost 5 bases, with 13 bases spanning the gap. This CDR3 has 13 amino acids. Germline loops: CDR1 MDHEN, CDR2 SYDVKM. In nucleotides, the CDR3 is TGTGCCAGCAGTCCTCCGGTTGTCCACGAGCAGTACTTC. It encodes CASSPPVVHEQYF.

CDR3: CASREETEAFF. CDR3 nucleotide sequence: TGTGCCAGCAGAGAGGAGACTGAAGCTTTCTTT. The genes are TRBV28 and TRBJ1-1, with D unclear. CDR1 and CDR2 from the germline V gene are MDHEN and SYDVKM. V shed 6 bases and J shed 5 bases, with 7 bases lying between them. The CDR3 has 11 residues.

The V call is TRBV27, the J call TRBJ2-7; the match to TRBD2 covers 7 bases. The length of the CDR3 is 14 residues. CDR1 is MNHEY and CDR2 is SMNVEV in the germline V gene (reference sequence). The V and J ends lost 2 bases and 1 base, in that order; junction bases with no gene match: 2. The CDR3 loop is CASSLASGSYEQYF. The CDR3 nucleotides are TGTGCCAGCAGTTTAGCTAGCGGATCCTACGAGCAGTACTTC.

This clone turned up a few times. This chain links TRBV7-6 with TRBJ2-7; 10 bases are a match to TRBD1. The germline V gene encodes CDR1 SGHVS and CDR2 FNYEAQ. There are 15 residues in the CDR3. Losses at the gene ends were 5 bases for V and 3 bases for J; bases not matched to a gene: 7. The CDR3 is CASSAGTGANYEQYF. CDR3 DNA: TGTGCCAGCAGCGCCGGGACAGGGGCGAACTACGAGCAGTACTTC.

The chain joins TRBV28 to TRBJ2-1; TRBD2 matches at 8 bases. The CDR3 covers 20 residues. CDR1 is MDHEN and CDR2 is SYDVKM in the germline V gene. With 3 bases clipped from V and 5 bases from J, the junction kept 21 bases outside the gene matches. This CDR3 reads CASSFNRWASGQNWDNEQFF. The CDR3 DNA sequence: TGTGCCAGCAGTTTTAACCGCTGGGCTAGCGGGCAGAATTGGGACAATGAGCAGTTCTTC.

In this sample, this clone turned up a few times. This chain joins TRBV7-4 and TRBJ2-5; D uncertain. Trimming stripped 5 bases from V and 5 bases from J, with 12 bases between. Germline assignment: CDR1 SGHVT and CDR2 SQSDAQ. CDR3 size: 13 residues. The CDR3 DNA follows: TGTGCCAGCAGCCTGCGACCGTGGGAGACCCAGTACTTC. Amino acids: CASSLRPWETQYF.

This chain joins TRBV28 and TRBJ2-4; 7 bases align to TRBD2. CDR3 length equals 17 residues. Germline V gene lookup returns CDR1 MDHEN and CDR2 SYDVKM. V trimming: 5 bases; J trimming: 1 base; junction bases outside the gene matches: 11. CDR3 protein: CASSRVVGEGAKNIQYF. The CDR3 DNA reads TGTGCCAGCAGTCGCGTCGTCGGGGAGGGGGCCAAAAACATTCAGTACTTC.

There are a few counts of this clone. The J gene is TRBJ1-1, the V gene TRBV5-1, with 7 bases aligning to TRBD1. This CDR3 is built from 15 residues. V lost 0 bases to trimming and J lost 0 bases; unmatched junction nucleotides: 2. Germline-derived CDR1 and CDR2 are SGHRS and YFSETQ. The CDR3 nucleotides read TGCGCCAGCAGCTTGGGGGACAGCATGAACACTGAAGCTTTCTTT. Amino acids: CASSLGDSMNTEAFF.

The chain recombines TRBV7-2 with TRBJ2-3; 7 nucleotides agree with TRBD2. Trimming removed 9 bases from V and 2 bases from J; junction bases left unmatched: 5. This CDR3 is built from 13 residues. Germline lookup yields CDR1 SGHTA and CDR2 FQGNSA. This chain's CDR3 is CASRGGATDTQYF. CDR3 coding DNA: TGTGCCAGTAGGGGAGGGGCCACAGATACGCAGTATTTT. The full variable domain, in which reference TRBV7-2 and TRBJ2-3 provide the parts outside the CDR3, is GAGVSQSPSNKVTEKGKDVELRCDPISGHTALYWYRQSLGQGLEFLIYFQGNSAPDKSGLPSDRFSAERTGGSVSTLTIQRTQQEDSAVYLCASRGGATDTQYFGPGTRLTVL.

The J gene is TRBJ1-1, the V gene TRBV11-2, with D tentatively TRBD1 (5 bases). Germline V lookup: CDR1 SGHAT, CDR2 FQNNGV. V lost 3 bases and J lost 1, with 9 bases in between. The CDR3 has 14 residues. The CDR3 sequence: CASSFSGKNTEAFF. The CDR3 coding sequence is TGTGCCAGCAGCTTCTCAGGGAAGAACACTGAAGCTTTCTTT.

This chain joins TRBV2 and TRBJ1-5; D may be TRBD1 (6 bases). The germline V and J ends were trimmed by 4 bases and 6 bases, with 10 bases remaining between them. CDR1 is SNHLY and CDR2 is FYNNEI in the germline V gene. The CDR3 has 13 residues. CDR3 in amino acids: CASSVGGSQPQHF. CDR3 DNA: TGTGCCAGCAGTGTCGGGGGCAGTCAGCCCCAGCATTTT.

This rearrangement joins TRBV28 to TRBJ2-3; TRBD1 might be the D (5 bases). V was pared by 8 bases and J by 4 bases, with 16 bases between. In germline, CDR1 is MDHEN, CDR2 SYDVKM. The CDR3 is made up of 14 amino acids. Here the CDR3 DNA reads TGTGCCAGCTCTGGGGCCTCAAATGCAGATACGCAGTATTTT. Its protein is CASSGASNADTQYF.

This chain uses TRBV9 with TRBJ2-2; D call uncertain. Looked up from germline, CDR1 is SGDLS and CDR2 is YYNGEE. The germline V and J ends were trimmed by 4 bases and 0 bases, with 10 bases remaining between them. The CDR3 runs to 15 residues. The CDR3 spells CASSPPWSNTGELFF. The CDR3 DNA sequence: TGTGCCAGCAGCCCTCCCTGGTCGAACACCGGGGAGCTGTTTTTT.